Listed below are T cell receptor beta chains from one sample, sequenced in a study of blood T cell repertoires in COVID-19. The method was immunoSEQ multiplex PCR; TCRdb's version includes in-frame clones alone and lacks a portion of them. The repertoire holds 250,000 to 350,000 clones, around 88% seen once, with around 0.84% in the top ten. Sequencing was performed on peripheral blood. The receptors here all came from a young man with acute or convalescent COVID-19. The CDR3 runs from the conserved cysteine through the conserved F or W. D genes are given only for firm matches. Expanded clones get a size class; other rows say once, few or many, or leave the size out.

size	J	length	D	V	DNA	CDR3
-	TRBJ2-1	15	TRBD2	TRBV11-2	TGTGCCAGCAGCTTTGGAGCGGGGGACTACAATGAGCAGTTCTTC	CASSFGAGDYNEQFF
-	TRBJ2-2	14	-	TRBV2	TGTGCCAGCAGTGCCGGGACTGTAACCGGGGAGCTGTTTTTT	CASSAGTVTGELFF
-	TRBJ2-3	18	-	TRBV19	TGTGCCAGTACCCTTACCCTAGCGCGCATCTGTTGGACAGATACGCAGTATTTT	CASTLTLARICWTDTQYF
-	TRBJ1-4	13	-	TRBV18	TGTGCCAGCTCACCCAACCGGGAGGAAAAACTGTTTTTT	CASSPNREEKLFF
-	TRBJ1-2	13	-	TRBV6-4	TGTGCCAGCAGGGGCCCCGGTAGTGATGGCTACACCTTC	CASRGPGSDGYTF
few	TRBJ1-6	15	TRBD1	TRBV6-4	TGTGCCAGCAGTGAGAGACAGGGAAATAATTCACCCCTCCACTTT	CASSERQGNNSPLHF
-	TRBJ1-2	11	-	TRBV30	TGTGCCTGGAGTGTTGCGGCTGGCTACACCTTC	CAWSVAAGYTF
-	TRBJ1-1	14	-	TRBV5-1	TGCGCCAGCAGCTTGGCCGCGGGAGGGTCTGAAGCTTTCTTT	CASSLAAGGSEAFF
-	TRBJ2-5	17	TRBD2	TRBV5-4	TGTGCCAGCAGCCTCGCGACCTCTACTAGCGGGAAACAGACCCAGTACTTC	CASSLATSTSGKQTQYF
-	TRBJ1-4	13	-	TRBV6-5	TGTGCCAGCAGTTACTCGAGGGCAACAAAACTGTTTTTT	CASSYSRATKLFF
-	TRBJ2-3	17	TRBD2	TRBV7-6	TGTGCCAGCAGCTTAGGGATGACTAGCGGGAGTGGTGATACGCAGTATTTT	CASSLGMTSGSGDTQYF
-	TRBJ1-1	14	-	TRBV19	TGTGCCAGTAGTATATTTGGGCCGAACACTGAAGCTTTCTTT	CASSIFGPNTEAFF
-	TRBJ1-1	17	-	TRBV7-9	TGTGCCAGCAGCTTAGTCTCCGGGGGGCTTATGGTTCCTGAAGCTTTCTTT	CASSLVSGGLMVPEAFF
-	TRBJ2-4	16	TRBD1	TRBV5-1	TGCGCCAGCGGAAGGGGGGACAGGGCGTATGAAAACATTCAGTACTTC	CASGRGDRAYENIQYF
-	TRBJ1-1	14	-	TRBV3-1/TRBV3-2	TGTGCCAGCAGCCCCCGAACGGGGGACCCTGAAGCTTTCTTT	CASSPRTGDPEAFF
-	TRBJ2-5	15	TRBD1	TRBV2	TGTGCCAGCAGTATAGAACAGGGGTTGTGGGAGACCCAGTACTTC	CASSIEQGLWETQYF
few	TRBJ1-2	15	-	TRBV19	TGTGCCAGTAGTATATCACAGGAAGGGGTAGGAGGCTACACCTTC	CASSISQEGVGGYTF
-	TRBJ1-2	15	TRBD1	TRBV10-3	TGTGCCATCAGTGACACCGGACAGGGGAACTATGGCTACACCTTC	CAISDTGQGNYGYTF
-	TRBJ1-1	13	-	TRBV3-1/TRBV3-2	TGTGCCAGCAGCCGACGGACAGAAAGATTGGCTTTCTTT	CASSRRTERLAFF
-	TRBJ1-1	11	-	TRBV3-1/TRBV3-2	TGTGCCACCACATCCACATCCCAGGCTTTCTTT	CATTSTSQAFF
-	TRBJ1-1	15	-	TRBV18	TGTGCCAGCTCACTGAGACAGGAGATGAACACTGAAGCTTTCTTT	CASSLRQEMNTEAFF
-	TRBJ1-5	15	-	TRBV19	TGTGCCAGTACCCCTTGGGCGCAGGGCAATCAGCCCCAGCATTTT	CASTPWAQGNQPQHF
-	TRBJ2-1	14	TRBD2	TRBV9	TGTGCCAGCAGAAAGAGCGGGGGGGCCCGAGAGCAGTTCTTC	CASRKSGGAREQFF
-	TRBJ2-1	12	-	TRBV7-3	TGTGCCAGCAGCCTTCAGGGGACTAAGCAGTTCTTC	CASSLQGTKQFF
-	TRBJ2-2	16	TRBD1	TRBV30	TGTGCCTGGAGTATACCCTGGACAGGCAACACCGGGGAGCTGTTTTTT	CAWSIPWTGNTGELFF
once	TRBJ2-5	13	-	TRBV3-1/TRBV3-2	TGTGCCAGCAGCCCCGACTTCTTCGAGACCCAGTACTTC	CASSPDFFETQYF
-	TRBJ2-5	17	-	TRBV5-1	TGCGCCAGCAGCTTGGGCAGGGTTAATACCAAGGGAGAGACCCAGTACTTC	CASSLGRVNTKGETQYF
-	TRBJ2-1	11	-	TRBV6-5	TGTGCCAGCAGTTCCCTCAATGAGCAGTTCTTC	CASSSLNEQFF
-	TRBJ2-5	13	-	TRBV18	TGTGCCAGCTCACGATGGACAGAAGAGACCCAGTACTTC	CASSRWTEETQYF
few	TRBJ1-1	15	-	TRBV7-6	TGTGCCAGCAGCCTTAACAGAGATAGTAACACTGAAGCTTTCTTT	CASSLNRDSNTEAFF
-	TRBJ2-3	16	TRBD2	TRBV4-1	TGCGCCAGCAGCCACACCGGGACTAGCGGCACAGATACGCAGTATTTT	CASSHTGTSGTDTQYF
-	TRBJ2-1	15	-	TRBV7-2	TGTGCCAGCAGCTTAGTTATCATCAGGGGCAATGAGCAGTTCTTC	CASSLVIIRGNEQFF
-	TRBJ1-5	17	TRBD1	TRBV7-2	TGTGCCAGCAGCTCCCGACCGCTCAACAGGGGGGGACAGCCCCAGCATTTT	CASSSRPLNRGGQPQHF
-	TRBJ1-1	15	-	TRBV7-3	TGTGCCAGCAGCGGGACCGGGGCGGGGGTGACTGAAGCTTTCTTT	CASSGTGAGVTEAFF
-	TRBJ2-1	14	TRBD2	TRBV28	TGTGCCATCAACCGGGACTACCTCTACAATGAGCAGTTCTTC	CAINRDYLYNEQFF
once	TRBJ1-4	15	-	TRBV7-2	TGTGCCAGCAGCTTGGTGTCGTCACAGATTGAAAAACTGTTTTTT	CASSLVSSQIEKLFF
-	TRBJ2-1	15	-	TRBV7-3	TGTGCCAGCAGCTTTATTTCTGTCTCCTACAATGAGCAGTTCTTC	CASSFISVSYNEQFF
-	TRBJ1-4	18	-	TRBV4-1	TGCGCCAGCAGCCAAGACCACCAGGGATTTAGTCGAGGTGAAAAACTGTTTTTT	CASSQDHQGFSRGEKLFF
few	TRBJ1-6	17	TRBD1	TRBV5-1	TGCGCCAGCAGCTTGGGGGCGACAGGGGGCTATAATTCACCCCTCCACTTT	CASSLGATGGYNSPLHF